This TCR beta chain originates from a study of lymphopenia after photon versus proton radiotherapy. General study findings and limits: After lymphocyte nadir, photon-treated repertoires showed oligoclonal expansion, especially CD8+ Temra. Survival link was tested only in deceased patients; proton benefit remains a possibility. Post-nadir TCR diversity decline inversely tracked overall survival among those who died. Proton therapy kept repertoires fairly stable, unlike photons, which gained effector/memory cells.

Sequencing was performed with immunoSEQ multiplex PCR; in TCRdb, only in-frame clones are kept and a portion is missing. The sample gives fewer than 40,000 clones, over 85% of which show up once; roughly 0.71% is in the top ten. V was cut by 4 bases and J by 6 bases, with 12 bases left in between. CDR3 size: 13 residues. Germline V gene lookup returns CDR1 SGHDN and CDR2 FVKESK. This clone has only a few counts. The antigen is unknown. This clonotype originated in a woman between 50 and 59 years old with cholangiocarcinoma. The specimen comprised peripheral blood, sampled from a patient treated with photon-based radiotherapy. The chain joins TRBV14 to TRBJ1-2; possible D gene TRBD1, 5 bases. CDR3 in amino acids: CASSPRATDGYTF. The DNA for the CDR3 is TGTGCCAGCAGCCCCAGGGCCACCGATGGCTACACCTTC.